The T cell receptor (beta chain) under discussion was sequenced for a study of cytomegalovirus exposure and HLA in healthy donors (dated by TCRdb to 2016 to 2017). Regarding the study in general: In an earlier analysis of some 610 of the donors, under 300 Gb of sequence data and 90 million to 120 million unique TCR beta sequences from 150 million to 200 million T cells were reported. An early release covering roughly 640 HLA-typed donors comprised roughly 300 gigabases of sequencing data and 85 million to 100 million unique TCR sequences. Among the 398 genotyped donors, about 83% belonged to the genetic ancestry cluster associated with self-reported Caucasian donors. The study was designed to test whether signatures of past pathogen exposure could be identified by cataloging public T cell receptors. The T cell repertoires of 666 subjects were profiled by immunosequencing and related to cytomegalovirus serostatus. A separate validation cohort of over a hundred different subjects was used in addition to the 666-subject first cohort. High-throughput TCR immunosequencing, statistical association of individual TCRs with disease status, and machine learning were combined to predict cytomegalovirus infection status. A later analysis re-examined previously published TCR beta repertoires from about 700 donors and added high-resolution HLA genotyping to investigate patterns of TCR occurrence. The later analysis used no new phenotypic data to find candidate immune exposures, relying instead on TCR beta sequences and their occurrence across donors. An earlier analysis of 587 of the donors used high-throughput TCR beta sequencing to judge whether each TCR beta V gene segment behaved as functional or pseudogenic. Donor age, sex, ethnicity and CMV serostatus were collected together with the repertoire data. A later genetic analysis took genome-wide SNP genotypes for about 55% of the 666 donors and used that subset as a discovery cohort. All discovery cohort repertoires had been generated using a single sequencing platform. HLA typing included class I and class II loci at four-digit resolution. Typing coverage differed by locus: A, B, C, DRB1 and DQB1 were typed in roughly 620-630 donors, DQA1 in roughly 500, DPA1 in nearly 610, and DPB1 in 472. Four to six DR-DQ haplotypes were handled as single units for association and clustering, since linkage in the cohort was strong. On average, 235,054 unique TCR beta nucleotide sequences were sequenced per donor among some 430 genotyped donors of the cohort, with roughly 18% of those sequences being non-productive.

Between the V and J ends, shortened by 2 bases and 4 bases respectively, the junction contains 8 bases. CDR1 and CDR2, per the germline V gene, are MNHEY and SVGAGI. The CDR3, cysteine through phenylalanine, is 14 amino acids long. The entry retains the CDR3 DNA only, 42 bases that are in frame from base 1. The receptor library was made with the immunoSEQ multiplex PCR assay. The multiplex PCR relied on a mix of 60 forward primers for TCR Vbeta segments and 13 reverse primers for TCR Jbeta segments. The CDR3 region of rearranged TCR beta genes was amplified from genomic DNA by a multiplex PCR assay. The Illumina HiSeq System was used to sequence the amplified TCR beta libraries as 87-base-pair reads. Per the authors' processing: Across the roughly 670 repertoires, a later analysis counted 78 million or so unique TCR beta chains, some 11 million of which were shared by at least two donors. Raw reads were error-corrected and collapsed into unique sequences by a nearest-neighbor algorithm in which closely related sequences were merged to remove PCR and sequencing errors. V, D and J gene segments were assigned by aligning CDR3 sequences to IMGT reference sequences. For a sequence to be retained, at least a six-nucleotide match to both a V gene segment and a J gene segment was required. Rearrangements were called productive when the CDR3 lacked stop codons and stayed in frame with V and J; all others were non-productive. CDR3 was defined according to IMGT convention as the region running from the second conserved V-encoded cysteine to the conserved J-encoded phenylalanine. Sequences without an unambiguous match to a single V gene segment were excluded from the earlier analysis of 500 to 700 of the donors. In an earlier analysis of approximately 590 of the donors, a V segment was called functional when productive rearrangements were above 56.7%, and segregating when the standard deviation between donors exceeded 5%. A statistical classification framework was developed to diagnose cytomegalovirus status using the catalog of TCR beta chain sequences. In a later analysis, TCR nucleotide sequences were compared against IMGT/GENE-DB human TR gene sequences so that V and J genes could be assigned. A later analysis assigned CDR3 sequences and most-parsimonious VDJ recombination scenarios with the TCRdist pipeline. In a later analysis, every TCR beta chain was defined by the combination of its CDR3 amino acid sequence and its V-gene family, and reads without a unique V-gene family were dropped. As a way to deal with suspected cross-contamination and a sequencing artifact, a later analysis dropped approximately 570 nucleotide sequences that were highly shared and had low generation probability. In a later analysis, a clonal expansion index was calculated for each public chain from normalized within-repertoire ranks of inferred template counts. In a later analysis, generation probabilities were computed using a VDJ recombination model fitted to out-of-frame rearrangements, and the results were checked against IGoR. A later analysis scored TCR-TCR, TCR-HLA and TCR-CMV co-occurrence with hypergeometric tests, applying a repertoire-size bias correction to TCR pairs. In a later analysis, false discovery rates were estimated by permuting HLA or CMV assignments 20 times. In a later analysis, co-occurring TCRs were grouped with DBSCAN, and TCRdist sequence similarity was added when clustering was performed within HLA-allele-positive subsets. Repertoires with fewer than 30,000 or more than 120,000 public chains, plus five repertoires with anomalous nucleotide sharing, were excluded from co-occurrence clustering. The table was pulled from immuneACCESS by TCRdb, which kept in-frame rearrangements only. Such tables lose some clones; where checked, under half of the loss comes from unresolved V genes, and the rest has no known cause. Clonal size and the V and J genes are those of that table, whereas D and trimming came from the DNA. The sample table lists under 200,000 clones, around 80% of them with a count of one. The ten top clones hold 4.5% to 6% of the sample.

In total, roughly 670 healthy bone marrow donors made up the cohort. All cohort members were sampled while nominally healthy, although unrecorded immune exposures were likely present. The donor tested CMV seronegative and was one of the 352 seronegative cohort members. Every donor gave a peripheral blood sample, and the peripheral blood mononuclear cells from that sample were used for TCR beta sequencing. Genomic DNA was extracted from the blood cell samples with the Qiagen DNeasy Blood Extraction Kit. Summary of the overall study and its limitations: A further reported finding was that TCR beta sequences accurately predicted the HLA-A and HLA-B alleles for most subjects in the first cohort. Only TCR beta chains were sequenced in this cohort, and the absence of alpha or paired-chain data limited detectable features. V-gene and J-gene trimming of TCR beta chains was associated with a missense DCLRE1C variant in a later genetic analysis, and the association was replicated in an independent cohort. Most TCR sequences were observed very rarely across donors, whereas some public TCRs were present in many individuals. Linkage disequilibrium might explain the correlated functional status among segregating V segments, but an unknown experimental factor could not be ruled out. According to a later analysis, parvovirus B19, influenza, CMV and Epstein-Barr virus appeared linked to several top co-occurrence clusters. A later genetic analysis reported fewer N-insertions in productive TCRs among donors in an Asian-associated ancestry cluster than the roughly 620-donor mean. Strong co-occurrence of HLA alleles, especially DR and DQ, made assigning TCR associations to individual alleles difficult. Because counts were too low, roughly 17 rarely observed V segments, including chromosome 9 orphons, were left out of the earlier analysis of approximately 500 of the donors. A later analysis found that TCR association rates varied across HLA loci, with DRB1 alleles showing the most associated TCRs and HLA-C alleles the fewest. A cluster of highly shared sequence variants was judged likely to represent a technical artifact of the sequencing pipeline. Immune exposure information for the cohort was limited to CMV serostatus. Because some donors lacked HLA typing at each locus, the association tests relied only on the typed subset. A later analysis associated some 17,000 TCR beta sequences with specific HLA alleles at a false discovery rate of 0.05. It was suggested by the authors that the approach could potentially be generalized to other disease states and immunological phenotypes. Compared with equally common non-associated chains, HLA-associated TCR beta chains in a later analysis were more clonally expanded and had lower generation probabilities. The classifier was reported to diagnose cytomegalovirus status with high specificity and sensitivity in both the original cohort and the validation cohort. In vitro tests confirmed that a few of the cytomegalovirus-associated TCR beta chains recognize cytomegalovirus antigens. Presence/absence analyses assumed roughly uniform sequencing depth across donors, an assumption that may not hold. An earlier analysis of approximately 570 of the donors showed that most TCR beta V segments appeared in productive rearrangements either about 87% or about 30% of the time, which broadly matched IMGT annotations. The study gave a list of about 170 TCR beta chains associated with cytomegalovirus. Some IMGT-functional V segments, including TRBV6-2 and TRBV6-3, could not be told apart with the 87-base-pair reads, so those segments were excluded. According to a later analysis, most CMV-associated TCR beta chains appeared to be HLA-restricted, and the HLA associations seemed to be driven largely by CMV exposure.

For this clone: The antigen it binds to is not known. No qualities accompany the bases; no much larger clone lies one base away.

The sequence derives from a man in his forties or fifties in good health and CMV-seronegative. The specimen sequenced was PBMCs. This receptor chain uses TRBV6-5 and TRBJ2-2; possibly the D gene is TRBD1, per 6 matching bases. The nucleotide sequence reads as follows: TGTGCCAGCAGTTACGGGGACACCACCGGGGAGCTGTTTTTT. Its product reads: CASSYGDTTGELFF.